This TCR beta chain appears in the sequencing data of a study of beta chain features in type 1 diabetes (dated by TCRdb to the late 2010s). With respect to the entire study: Mean age, gender distribution, total cell number and subset yield did not differ between patients and healthy donors. Whereas all 30 or so donors provided naive and central memory subsets, regulatory and stem cell-like memory subsets were isolated from just 8 patients and roughly eight healthy donors. A total of roughly 100 million sorted cells were examined across all samples, and a strong correlation was observed between cell number per subset and RNA yield. The study compared TCRB repertoires of sorted circulating CD4+ T cell subsets between recently diagnosed type 1 diabetes patients and matched healthy donors.

About this clone: The antigen it binds to is not known. No much larger clonotype is one base removed from it; base qualities were not supplied.

The CDR3, cysteine through phenylalanine, is 13 amino acids long. Here the CDR3 DNA is all that survives: 39 bases in frame from base 1. The germline V gene (reference sequence) sets CDR1 to SEHNR and CDR2 to FQNEAQ. V drops 5 bases and J drops 9 bases, leaving 14 bases in between. The full study reports these points: PCR may preferentially amplify shorter templates, but because patient and control samples were amplified and corrected together, any resulting skew would affect both groups equally. Naive, central memory and regulatory TCRB repertoires appeared to be more similar among patients than among healthy donors. Because cDNA was sequenced instead of genomic DNA, highly expressing activated cells could be over-represented, though the groups showed no difference in activation or CD3 levels. Because the HLA sub-analyses included only small numbers of individuals, any influence of HLA type on TCRB rearrangement was left unresolved. A moderate but significant shortening of TCRB CDR3 length was observed in type 1 diabetes patients in all four CD4+ subsets. Patients with type 1 diabetes made fewer insertions and deleted more nucleotides at VDJ recombination sites, implying thymic rearrangement abnormalities.

A single peripheral blood draw of around 100 mL on average was collected from each donor into heparinised tubes. A BD FACSAria II was used to sort naive, central memory, regulatory and stem cell-like memory CD4+ T cells with a panel that included CD45RO, CCR7, CD25, CD127, CD95 and CD27. All sorted populations exceeded 95% purity. PBMCs were separated immediately by Lymphoprep density gradient centrifugation and were stained directly, without being cultured. So that batch effects would be minimized, each experiment stained and sorted samples in pairs, pairing one healthy donor with one patient. The High Capacity cDNA Reverse Transcription Kit was used to reverse transcribe all of the isolated RNA, meaning that expressed TCRB transcripts were what got sequenced. Deep immunoSEQ sequencing was performed on naive, central memory and regulatory T cell samples, with an average of about 3.57 million total reads per sample. Sorted cells were lysed in RLT buffer and RNA was extracted with DNase-treated RNeasy Micro or Mini kits, depending on cell number. Each cell subset was processed separately to prevent cross-contamination, with patient and healthy donor samples processed together. TCRB sequences were amplified from cDNA with the immunoSEQ multiplex PCR, producing 87-bp fragments spanning the CDR3 region. Sequencing of the amplicons was performed on the Illumina HiSeq platform. The published analysis was carried out like this. Synthetic template baselines were used to correct PCR bias computationally, reads within Hamming distance 2 were collapsed together, and singletons that could not be merged were discarded. Reads were aligned against IMGT to assign V, D and J genes, CDR3 length and insertions or deletions at six rearrangement sites. Clonotype counts were normalized to sorted cell number within each subset before computing true diversity and Gini coefficients with the tcR R package. The overlap coefficient, calculated on TCRB nucleotide sequences, was used to quantify repertoire sharing. As a proxy for the pre-selection repertoire, out-of-frame TCRB sequences from naive cells were analyzed. Not all clones reach the TCRdb copy of this immuneACCESS table, which keeps in-frame sequences only. Checked studies attribute under half of the gap to unresolved V genes and leave the rest unexplained. The D gene and trimming were derived from the DNA, and the V and J assignments and clone size from that table. The sample has more than 200,000 clones on record, around 16% of them singletons. About 0.092% of the sample goes to the ten largest clones.

Material for sequencing was naive CD4+ T cells from blood. The sample's cell subset or site label is to be understood as: true naive CD4+ T cells. This chain joins TRBV7-9 to TRBJ2-1; matching of 7 bases hints at TRBD1 as the D gene. The origin of this receptor is a man younger than 45 with type 1 diabetes. CDR3 reads: CASSPGGYGEQFF. The nucleotide sequence reads as follows: TGTGCCAGCAGCCCAGGGGGGTACGGTGAGCAGTTCTTC. Reference TRBV7-9 and TRBJ2-1 proteins supply the regions before and after the CDR3; the full variable domain is: DTGVSQNPRHKITKRGQNVTFRCDPISEHNRLYWYRQTLGQGPEFLTYFQNEAQLEKSRLLSDRFSAERPKGSFSTLEIQRTEQGDSAMYLCASSPGGYGEQFFGPGTRLTVL.